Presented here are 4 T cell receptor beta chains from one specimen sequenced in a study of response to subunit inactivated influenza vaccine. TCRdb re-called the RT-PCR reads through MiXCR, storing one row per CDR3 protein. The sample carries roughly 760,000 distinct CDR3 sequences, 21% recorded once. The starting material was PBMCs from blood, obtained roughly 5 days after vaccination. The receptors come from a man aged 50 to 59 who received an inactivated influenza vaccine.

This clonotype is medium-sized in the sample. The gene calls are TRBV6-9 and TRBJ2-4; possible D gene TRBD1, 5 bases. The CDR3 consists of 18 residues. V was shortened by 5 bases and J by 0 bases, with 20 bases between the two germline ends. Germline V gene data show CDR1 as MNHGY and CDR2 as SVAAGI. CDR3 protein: CASSPLRRTPIAKNIQYF. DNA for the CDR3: TGTGCCAGCAGTCCCCTTCGGCGGACACCAATAGCCAAAAACATTCAGTACTTC.

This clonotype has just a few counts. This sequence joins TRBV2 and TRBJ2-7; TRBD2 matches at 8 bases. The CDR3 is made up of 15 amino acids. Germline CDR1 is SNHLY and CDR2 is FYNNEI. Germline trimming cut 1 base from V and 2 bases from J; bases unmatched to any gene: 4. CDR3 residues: CASSEGIAGPYEQYF. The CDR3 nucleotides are TGTGCCAGCAGTGAAGGGATAGCGGGACCCTACGAGCAGTACTTC.

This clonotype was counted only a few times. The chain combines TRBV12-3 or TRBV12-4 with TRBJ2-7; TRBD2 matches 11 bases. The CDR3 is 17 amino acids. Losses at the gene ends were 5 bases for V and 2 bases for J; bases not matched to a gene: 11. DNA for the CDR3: TGTGCCAGCAGTGCCGGGACTAGCGGCTTGAAGACCTACGAGCAGTACTTC. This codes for CASSAGTSGLKTYEQYF.

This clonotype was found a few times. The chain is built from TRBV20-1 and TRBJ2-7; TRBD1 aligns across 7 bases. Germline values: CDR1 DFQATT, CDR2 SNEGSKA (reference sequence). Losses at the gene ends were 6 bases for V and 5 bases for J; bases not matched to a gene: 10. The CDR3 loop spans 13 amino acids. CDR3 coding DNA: TGCAGTGCCATACCGGGACAGTCACACGAGCAGTACTTC. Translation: CSAIPGQSHEQYF.